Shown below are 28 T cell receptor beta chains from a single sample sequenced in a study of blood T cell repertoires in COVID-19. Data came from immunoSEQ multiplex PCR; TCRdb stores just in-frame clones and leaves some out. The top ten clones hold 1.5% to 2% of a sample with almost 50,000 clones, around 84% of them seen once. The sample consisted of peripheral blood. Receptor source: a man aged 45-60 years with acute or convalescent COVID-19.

In DNA, the CDR3 is TGTGCCAGCAGCCCTGAGAGGGACTACGAGCAGTACTTC. Amino acids: CASSPERDYEQYF. J is TRBJ2-7 and V is TRBV7-6; a possible D gene is TRBD2 (5 bases). Trimming stripped 5 bases from V and 3 bases from J, with 11 bases between. Looked up from germline, CDR1 is SGHVS and CDR2 is FNYEAQ. This CDR3 spans 13 amino acids.

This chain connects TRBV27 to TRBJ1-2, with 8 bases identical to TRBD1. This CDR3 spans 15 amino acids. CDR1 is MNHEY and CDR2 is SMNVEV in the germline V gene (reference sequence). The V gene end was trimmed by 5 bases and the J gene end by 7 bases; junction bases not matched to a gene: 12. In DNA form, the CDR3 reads TGTGCCAGCAGTGTAACCGGGACAGGTTTTCTTGGCTACACCTTC. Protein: CASSVTGTGFLGYTF.

In DNA, the CDR3 is TGCGCCAGCAGTGAGTATCACAACTTAACAGTAGCCAAAAACATTCAGTACTTC. As protein: CASSEYHNLTVAKNIQYF. V and J are TRBV10-1 and TRBJ2-4; D ambiguous. The germline V and J ends were trimmed by 1 base and 0 bases, with 16 bases remaining between them. This CDR3 comprises 18 residues. The germline gives CDR1 WNHNN, CDR2 SYGVQD (reference sequence).

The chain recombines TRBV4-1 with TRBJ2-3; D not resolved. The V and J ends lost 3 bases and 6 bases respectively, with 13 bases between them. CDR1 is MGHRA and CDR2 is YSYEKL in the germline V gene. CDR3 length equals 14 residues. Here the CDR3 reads CASSHLPIADTQYF. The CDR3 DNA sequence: TGCGCCAGCAGCCACCTCCCAATAGCCGATACGCAGTATTTT.

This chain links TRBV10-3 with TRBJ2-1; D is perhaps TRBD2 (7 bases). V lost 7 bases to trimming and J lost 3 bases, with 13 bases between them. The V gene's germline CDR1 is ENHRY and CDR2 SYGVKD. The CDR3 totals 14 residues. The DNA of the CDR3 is TGTGCCATCACCGACGGGGGGCTCTACAATGAGCAGTTCTTC. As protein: CAITDGGLYNEQFF.

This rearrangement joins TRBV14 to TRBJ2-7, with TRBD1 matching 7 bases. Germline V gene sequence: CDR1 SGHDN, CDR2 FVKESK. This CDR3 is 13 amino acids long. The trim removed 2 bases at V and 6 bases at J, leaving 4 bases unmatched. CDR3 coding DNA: TGTGCCAGCAGCCAAACAGGGGCTCGCGAGCAGTACTTC. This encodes CASSQTGAREQYF.

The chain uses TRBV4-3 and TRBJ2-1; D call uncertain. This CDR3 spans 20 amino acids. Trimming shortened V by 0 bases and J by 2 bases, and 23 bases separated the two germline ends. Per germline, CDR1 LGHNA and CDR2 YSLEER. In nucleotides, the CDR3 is TGCGCCAGCAGCCAAGATTGGTATGCCGGTCCAAACCTCGCCTACAATGAGCAGTTCTTC. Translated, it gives CASSQDWYAGPNLAYNEQFF.

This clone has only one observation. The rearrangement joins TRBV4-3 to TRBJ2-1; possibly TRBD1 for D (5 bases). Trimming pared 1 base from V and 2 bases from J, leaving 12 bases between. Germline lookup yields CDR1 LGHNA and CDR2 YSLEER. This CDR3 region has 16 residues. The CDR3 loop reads CASSQGRGYPYNEQFF. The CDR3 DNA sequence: TGCGCCAGCAGCCAAGGTAGGGGTTATCCCTACAATGAGCAGTTCTTC.

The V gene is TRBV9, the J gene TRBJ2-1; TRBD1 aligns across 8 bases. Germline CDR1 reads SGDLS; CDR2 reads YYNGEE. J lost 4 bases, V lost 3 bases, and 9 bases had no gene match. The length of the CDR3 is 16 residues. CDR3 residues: CASSAQGAGAYNEQFF. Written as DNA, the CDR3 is TGTGCCAGCAGCGCCCAGGGGGCGGGCGCATACAATGAGCAGTTCTTC.

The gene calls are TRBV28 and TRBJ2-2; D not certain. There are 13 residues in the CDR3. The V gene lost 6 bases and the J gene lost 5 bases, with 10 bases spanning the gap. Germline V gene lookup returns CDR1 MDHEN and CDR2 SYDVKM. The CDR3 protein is CASSPLATGELFF. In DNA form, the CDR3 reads TGTGCCAGCAGCCCTTTGGCTACCGGGGAGCTGTTTTTT.

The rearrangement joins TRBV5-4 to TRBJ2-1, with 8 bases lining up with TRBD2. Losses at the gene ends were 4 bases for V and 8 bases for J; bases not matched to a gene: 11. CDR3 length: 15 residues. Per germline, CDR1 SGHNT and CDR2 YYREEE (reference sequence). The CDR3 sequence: CASSTAGPGGDEQFF. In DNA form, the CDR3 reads TGTGCCAGCAGCACCGCGGGCCCGGGAGGGGATGAGCAGTTCTTC.

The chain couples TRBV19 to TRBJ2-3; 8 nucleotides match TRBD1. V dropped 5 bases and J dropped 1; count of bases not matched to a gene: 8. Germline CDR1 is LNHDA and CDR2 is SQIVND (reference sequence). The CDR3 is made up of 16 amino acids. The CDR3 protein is CASSPPDRARTDTQYF. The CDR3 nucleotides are TGTGCCAGTAGTCCACCGGACAGGGCCCGCACAGATACGCAGTATTTT.

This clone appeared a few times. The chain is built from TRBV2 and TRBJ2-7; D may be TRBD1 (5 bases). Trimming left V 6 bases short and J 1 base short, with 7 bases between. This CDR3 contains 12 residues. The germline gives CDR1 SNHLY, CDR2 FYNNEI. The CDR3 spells CASSSGSYEQYF. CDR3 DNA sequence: TGTGCCAGCAGCTCAGGGTCCTACGAGCAGTACTTC.

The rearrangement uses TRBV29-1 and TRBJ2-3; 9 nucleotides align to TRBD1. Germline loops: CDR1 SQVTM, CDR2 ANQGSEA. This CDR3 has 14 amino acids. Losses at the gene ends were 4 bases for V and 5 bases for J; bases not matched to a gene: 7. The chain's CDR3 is CSVAGQGFGDTQYF. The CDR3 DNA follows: TGCAGCGTTGCAGGACAGGGGTTTGGAGATACGCAGTATTTT.

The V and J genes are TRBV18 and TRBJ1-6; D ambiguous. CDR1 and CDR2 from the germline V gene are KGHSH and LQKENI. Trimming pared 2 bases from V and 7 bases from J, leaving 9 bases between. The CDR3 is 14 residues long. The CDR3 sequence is CASSPNNRNSPLHF. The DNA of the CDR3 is TGTGCCAGCTCACCAAACAACCGAAATTCACCCCTCCACTTT.

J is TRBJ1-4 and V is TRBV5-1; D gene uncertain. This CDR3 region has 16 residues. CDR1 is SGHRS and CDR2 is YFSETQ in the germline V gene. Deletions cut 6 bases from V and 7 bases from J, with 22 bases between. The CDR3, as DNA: TGCGCCAGCACCGATGGCAGAAGTATGCAGTTTGAAAAACTGTTTTTT. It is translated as CASTDGRSMQFEKLFF. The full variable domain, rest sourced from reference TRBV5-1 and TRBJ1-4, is KAGVTQTPRYLIKTRGQQVTLSCSPISGHRSVSWYQQTPGQGLQFLFEYFSETQRNKGNFPGRFSGRQFSNSRSEMNVSTLELGDSALYLCASTDGRSMQFEKLFFGSGTQLSVL.

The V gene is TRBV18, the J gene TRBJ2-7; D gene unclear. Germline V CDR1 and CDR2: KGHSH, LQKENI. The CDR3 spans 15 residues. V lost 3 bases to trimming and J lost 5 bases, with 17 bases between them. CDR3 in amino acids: CASSPLLPGPDEQYF. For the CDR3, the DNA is TGTGCCAGCTCACCGTTGCTTCCGGGTCCCGACGAGCAGTACTTC.

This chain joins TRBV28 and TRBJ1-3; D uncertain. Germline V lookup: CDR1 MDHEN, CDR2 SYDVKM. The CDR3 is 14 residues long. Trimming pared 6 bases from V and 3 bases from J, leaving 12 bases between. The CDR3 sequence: CASSNPPGGNTIYF. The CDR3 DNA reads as TGTGCCAGCAGCAACCCTCCCGGTGGAAACACCATATATTTT. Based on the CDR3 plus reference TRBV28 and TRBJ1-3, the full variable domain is DVKVTQSSRYLVKRTGEKVFLECVQDMDHENMFWYRQDPGLGLRLIYFSYDVKMKEKGDIPEGYSVSREKKERFSLILESASTNQTSMYLCASSNPPGGNTIYFGEGSWLTVV.

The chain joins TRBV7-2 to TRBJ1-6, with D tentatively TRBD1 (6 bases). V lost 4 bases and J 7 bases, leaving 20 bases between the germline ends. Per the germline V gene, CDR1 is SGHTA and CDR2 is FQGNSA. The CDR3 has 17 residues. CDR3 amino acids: CASSSSPGTFRNSPLHF. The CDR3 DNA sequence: TGTGCCAGCAGCTCCTCACCCGGGACATTTCGAAATTCACCCCTCCACTTT.

CDR3 residues: CARPNLRFSYNEQFF. DNA of the CDR3: TGTGCCAGGCCGAATCTGCGGTTCTCCTACAATGAGCAGTTCTTC. The J gene is TRBJ2-1, the V gene TRBV28; D call uncertain. Trimming took off 9 bases at V and 0 bases at J, with 15 bases between the two ends. Per germline, CDR1 MDHEN and CDR2 SYDVKM. This CDR3 spans 15 amino acids.

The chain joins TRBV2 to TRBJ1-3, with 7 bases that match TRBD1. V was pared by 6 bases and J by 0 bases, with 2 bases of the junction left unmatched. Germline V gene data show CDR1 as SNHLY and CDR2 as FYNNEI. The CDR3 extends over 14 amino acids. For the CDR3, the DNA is TGTGCCAGCAGGGGACAGCTCTCTGGAAACACCATATATTTT. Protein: CASRGQLSGNTIYF.

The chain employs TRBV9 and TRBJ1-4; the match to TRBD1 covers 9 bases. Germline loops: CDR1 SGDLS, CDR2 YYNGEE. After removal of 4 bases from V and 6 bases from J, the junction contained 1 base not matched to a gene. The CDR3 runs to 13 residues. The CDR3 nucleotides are TGTGCCAGCAGCACAGGGGGCTATGAAAAACTGTTTTTT. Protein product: CASSTGGYEKLFF.

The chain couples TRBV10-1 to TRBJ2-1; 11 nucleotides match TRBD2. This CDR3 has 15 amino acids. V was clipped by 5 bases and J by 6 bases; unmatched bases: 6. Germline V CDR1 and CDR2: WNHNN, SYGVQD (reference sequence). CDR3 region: CASSFLAGGSNEQFF. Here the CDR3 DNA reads TGCGCCAGCAGTTTTCTAGCGGGAGGTTCCAATGAGCAGTTCTTC.

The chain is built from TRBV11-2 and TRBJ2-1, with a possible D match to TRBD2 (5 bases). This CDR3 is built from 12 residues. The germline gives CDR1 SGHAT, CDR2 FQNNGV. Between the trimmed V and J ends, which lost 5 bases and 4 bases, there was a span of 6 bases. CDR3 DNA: TGTGCCAGCAGCGGACTTTACAATGAGCAGTTCTTC. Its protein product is CASSGLYNEQFF.

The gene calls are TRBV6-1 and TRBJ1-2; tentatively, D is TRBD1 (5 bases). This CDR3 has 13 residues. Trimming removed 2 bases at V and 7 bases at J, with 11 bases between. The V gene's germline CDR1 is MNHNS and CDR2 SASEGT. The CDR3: CASSERGVSGYTF. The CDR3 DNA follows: TGTGCCAGCAGTGAACGGGGGGTCTCTGGCTACACCTTC.

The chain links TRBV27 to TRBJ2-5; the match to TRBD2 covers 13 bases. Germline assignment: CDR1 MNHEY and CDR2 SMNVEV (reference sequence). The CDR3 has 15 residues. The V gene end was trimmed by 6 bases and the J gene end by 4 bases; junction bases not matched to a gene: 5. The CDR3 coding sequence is TGTGCCAGCAGCCTGACTAGCGGGGGGCCAGAGACCCAGTACTTC. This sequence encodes CASSLTSGGPETQYF.

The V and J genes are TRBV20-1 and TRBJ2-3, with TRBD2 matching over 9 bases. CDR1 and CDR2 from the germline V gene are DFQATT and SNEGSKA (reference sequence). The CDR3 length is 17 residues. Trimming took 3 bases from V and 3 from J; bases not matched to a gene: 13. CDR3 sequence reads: CSASQNTVTSGTDTQYF. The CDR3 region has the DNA TGCAGTGCTAGTCAAAATACCGTGACTAGCGGAACAGATACGCAGTATTTT.

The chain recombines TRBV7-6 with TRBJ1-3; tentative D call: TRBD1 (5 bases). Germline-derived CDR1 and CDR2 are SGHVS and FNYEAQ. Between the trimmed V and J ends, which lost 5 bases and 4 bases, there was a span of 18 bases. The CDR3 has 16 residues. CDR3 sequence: CASSPETGLQGNTIYF. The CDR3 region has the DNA TGTGCCAGCAGCCCCGAAACAGGATTGCAAGGAAACACCATATATTTT. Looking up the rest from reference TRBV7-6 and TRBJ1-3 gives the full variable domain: GAGVSQSPRYKVTKRGQDVALRCDPISGHVSLYWYRQALGQGPEFLTYFNYEAQQDKSGLPNDRFSAERPEGSISTLTIQRTEQRDSAMYRCASSPETGLQGNTIYFGEGSWLTVV.